Each of the 21 T cell receptor beta chains below was sequenced from the same sample in a study of CD8 T cells in ankylosing spondylitis. A single record per CDR3 protein comes from TCRdb applying MiXCR to the 5' RACE reads. This table holds 150,000 or so distinct CDR3 sequences, around 10% found once. Sequencing input: blood, either unsorted or a sorted T cell fraction (not recorded which). These receptor sequences come from a male donor with ankylosing spondylitis or in good health (not recorded which).

The table lists this clonotype with many counts. J is TRBJ1-1 and V is TRBV6-1, with D unclear. CDR1 is MNHNS, CDR2 SASEGT, per germline. Trimming took off 10 bases at V and 0 bases at J, with 21 bases between the two ends. The CDR3 has 16 residues. CDR3 in DNA: TGTGCCACCCCCCCGTCGGGCAGTGGCATGAACACTGAAGCTTTCTTT. It translates to CATPPSGSGMNTEAFF.

This clonotype appeared a few times. The J gene is TRBJ2-2, the V gene TRBV12-3 or TRBV12-4; D is unresolved. Trimming shortened V by 6 bases and J by 7 bases, and 15 bases separated the two germline ends. The CDR3 runs to 14 residues. CDR3 bases: TGTGCCAGCAGCATGGACCCGGCGAGCGGGGAGCTGTTTTTT. Its protein is CASSMDPASGELFF.

This clonotype was counted a few times. This chain links TRBV6-2 or TRBV6-3 with TRBJ2-1; no clear D. V gave up 2 bases and J gave up 0 bases, with 5 bases separating them. CDR1 MNHEY and CDR2 SVGEGT come from the germline V gene. The CDR3 totals 14 residues. DNA of the CDR3: TGTGCCAGCAGTTACGATAGCTCCTACAATGAGCAGTTCTTC. Protein sequence: CASSYDSSYNEQFF.

This clonotype was seen at least ten times. The chain joins TRBV5-1 to TRBJ1-1, with a weak D call TRBD1 (5 bases). Trimming pared 2 bases from V and 2 bases from J, leaving 10 bases between. Per the germline V gene, CDR1 is SGHRS and CDR2 is YFSETQ. This CDR3 comprises 14 residues. The chain's CDR3 is CASSFQGGNTEAFF. As DNA, the CDR3 is TGCGCCAGCAGCTTTCAGGGAGGAAACACTGAAGCTTTCTTT.

This clonotype occurred many times. The J gene is TRBJ1-5, the V gene TRBV12-3 or TRBV12-4, with D perhaps matching TRBD1 (5 bases). V was trimmed by 3 bases and J by 3 bases, leaving 9 bases between them. This CDR3 has 14 amino acids. This CDR3 reads CASSFPGFNQPQHF. The CDR3 DNA is TGTGCCAGCAGTTTTCCAGGGTTCAATCAGCCCCAGCATTTT.

This clonotype has at least ten counts. V usage is TRBV11-2 and J usage is TRBJ1-1; D perhaps matches TRBD1 (5 bases). The ends were cut back, 10 bases at V and 0 bases at J, with 12 bases in the middle. CDR1 and CDR2 (germline): SGHAT, FQNNGV. The CDR3 loop spans 13 amino acids. The CDR3 nucleotides are TGTGCCACTAGGGGAGGTATGAACACTGAAGCTTTCTTT. This translates into CATRGGMNTEAFF.

This clonotype was observed many times. This rearrangement joins TRBV27 to TRBJ1-1, with 9 positions matching TRBD1. The V gene's germline CDR1 is MNHEY and CDR2 SMNVEV (reference sequence). The CDR3 is made up of 15 amino acids. The J segment lost 4 bases and the V segment lost 6 bases, leaving 9 bases of the junction unmatched. The chain's CDR3 is CASRIQGALGTEAFF. CDR3 DNA sequence: TGTGCCAGCAGAATACAGGGGGCGCTGGGCACTGAAGCTTTCTTT.

This clonotype was counted ten times or more. V and J are TRBV7-6 and TRBJ2-3; 8 bases agree with TRBD1. The CDR3 totals 16 residues. Germline values: CDR1 SGHVS, CDR2 FNYEAQ. With 5 bases clipped from V and 2 bases from J, the junction kept 9 bases outside the gene matches. This CDR3 reads CASSRFSGQVTDTQYF. The CDR3 region has the DNA TGTGCCAGCAGCCGTTTTTCGGGACAGGTCACAGATACGCAGTATTTT.

This clonotype was seen ten or more times. The V and J genes are TRBV6-5 and TRBJ2-1, with 9 bases fitting TRBD2. The CDR3 has 18 amino acids. CDR1 is MNHEY, CDR2 SVGAGI, per germline. V was clipped by 0 bases and J by 6 bases; unmatched bases: 12. In DNA form, the CDR3 reads TGTGCCAGCAGTTACTCGGGTAGCGGGGGACGGGGCTCCAATGAGCAGTTCTTC. Protein product: CASSYSGSGGRGSNEQFF.

DNA for the CDR3: TGCGCCAGCAGCTTGGGGGGGACTCGGTACGAGCAGTACTTC. This sequence encodes CASSLGGTRYEQYF. The gene calls are TRBV5-1 and TRBJ2-7; D is possibly TRBD2 (6 bases). V was trimmed by 0 bases and J by 4 bases, leaving 11 bases between them. The CDR3 runs to 14 residues. Germline CDR1 and CDR2: SGHRS and YFSETQ.

Ten or more counts support this clonotype. The V call is TRBV14, the J call TRBJ2-1; TRBD1 matches at 10 bases. The V gene end was trimmed by 3 bases and the J gene end by 9 bases; junction bases not matched to a gene: 5. The CDR3 has 14 residues. Germline CDR1 and CDR2: SGHDN and FVKESK. The CDR3 bases are TGTGCCAGCAGCCAGGTCCGGACAGGGGGTGAGCAGTTCTTC. This gives the protein CASSQVRTGGEQFF.

In its sample, this clonotype ranks as large. The chain recombines TRBV7-8 with TRBJ1-2; a possible D gene is TRBD1 (6 bases). Trimming pared 4 bases from V and 4 bases from J, leaving 13 bases between. The germline V gene has CDR1 SGHVS and CDR2 FQNEAQ. This CDR3 spans 14 amino acids. CDR3 region: CASSSTGLGYGYTF. The CDR3, as DNA: TGTGCCAGCAGCTCAACAGGGTTGGGCTATGGCTACACCTTC.

This clonotype was picked up many times. The chain uses TRBV9 and TRBJ2-4; D gene uncertain. The CDR3 is 15 residues long. In germline, CDR1 is SGDLS, CDR2 YYNGEE. V was clipped by 0 bases and J by 2 bases, with 9 bases between them. The CDR3 is CASSVGHGSKNIQYF. The CDR3 nucleotides are TGTGCCAGCAGCGTAGGTCACGGATCCAAAAACATTCAGTACTTC. The full variable domain, with the rest looked up from reference TRBV9 and TRBJ2-4, is DSGVTQTPKHLITATGQRVTLRCSPRSGDLSVYWYQQSLDQGLQFLIQYYNGEERAKGNILERFSAQQFPDLHSELNLSSLELGDSALYFCASSVGHGSKNIQYFGAGTRLSVL.

This clonotype was counted at least ten times. The chain combines TRBV6-2 or TRBV6-3 with TRBJ1-5, with D hard to call. The germline V and J ends were trimmed by 6 bases and 7 bases, with 10 bases remaining between them. Germline CDR1 and CDR2: MNHEY and SVGEGT. This CDR3 has 12 residues. For the CDR3, the DNA is TGTGCCAGCAGGGGAGGTAAGCAGCCCCAGCATTTT. It is translated as CASRGGKQPQHF.

This clonotype was observed a few times. This chain joins TRBV11-2 and TRBJ2-1; D unresolved. The germline V gene has CDR1 SGHAT and CDR2 FQNNGV. V gave up 6 bases and J gave up 4 bases, with 10 bases separating them. The CDR3 is made up of 13 amino acids. The DNA of the CDR3 is TGTGCCAGCAGGGCACATGGGTACAATGAGCAGTTCTTC. Encoded protein: CASRAHGYNEQFF. Full variable domain (outside the CDR3, taken from reference TRBV11-2 and TRBJ2-1): EAGVAQSPRYKIIEKRQSVAFWCNPISGHATLYWYQQILGQGPKLLIQFQNNGVVDDSQLPKDRFSAERLKGVDSTLKIQPAKLEDSAVYLCASRAHGYNEQFFGPGTRLTVL.

Only a few counts were recorded for this clonotype. CDR3 amino acids: CASSQDWGLEYEQYF. As DNA, the CDR3 is TGCGCCAGCAGCCAAGACTGGGGACTAGAATACGAGCAGTACTTC. V is TRBV4-3 and J is TRBJ2-7, with 8 bases lining up with TRBD2. Germline V gene lookup returns CDR1 LGHNA and CDR2 YSLEER. This CDR3 has 15 amino acids. Trimming took 0 bases from V and 4 from J; bases not matched to a gene: 5.

In its sample, this clonotype was seen many times. DNA of the CDR3: TGCAGTGCTCCCCCCGGGGACCAAGAGACCCAGTACTTC. As protein: CSAPPGDQETQYF. This rearrangement joins TRBV20-1 to TRBJ2-5; perhaps TRBD2 as D (5 bases). CDR3 length: 13 amino acids. Germline-derived CDR1 and CDR2 are DFQATT and SNEGSKA (reference sequence). The ends were cut back, 5 bases at V and 0 bases at J, with 10 bases in the middle.

This clonotype was found a few times. The chain couples TRBV6-1 to TRBJ1-5; no clear D gene. The CDR3 totals 15 residues. Trimming removed 0 bases from V and 0 bases from J, with 6 bases in between. Germline V gene sequence: CDR1 MNHNS, CDR2 SASEGT. The CDR3 loop is CASSEAGYSNQPQHF. For the CDR3, the DNA is TGTGCCAGCAGTGAAGCTGGATATAGCAATCAGCCCCAGCATTTT.

This clonotype was observed a handful of times. The chain carries TRBV5-6 and TRBJ2-5; D perhaps matches TRBD2 (6 bases). Trimming left V 4 bases short and J 2 bases short, with 15 bases between. Germline CDR1 reads SGHDT; CDR2 reads YYEEEE. The CDR3 spans 15 residues. CDR3 DNA sequence: TGTGCCAGCAGCACACACCTAGCGAATCAAGAGACCCAGTACTTC. It translates to CASSTHLANQETQYF. Using reference TRBV5-6 and TRBJ2-5 for the parts outside the CDR3, the full variable domain is DAGVTQSPTHLIKTRGQQVTLRCSPKSGHDTVSWYQQALGQGPQFIFQYYEEEERQRGNFPDRFSGHQFPNYSSELNVNALLLGDSALYLCASSTHLANQETQYFGPGTRLLVL.

This clonotype turned up a few times. The chain carries TRBV10-3 and TRBJ1-2; a possible D gene is TRBD1 (6 bases). The CDR3 consists of 14 residues. Trimming took 6 bases from V and 0 from J, leaving 11 bases between them. The germline V gene has CDR1 ENHRY and CDR2 SYGVKD. The CDR3, as DNA: TGTGCCATCAGGGGGGGGGACACTAACTATGGCTACACCTTC. This codes for CAIRGGDTNYGYTF.

This clonotype occurred many times. In DNA, the CDR3 is TGCAGCGCTTGGTTAGCGGGAGGGTACTCCTACAATGAGCAGTTCTTC. This translates into CSAWLAGGYSYNEQFF. The chain recombines TRBV29-1 with TRBJ2-1, with 11 bases aligning to TRBD2. J gave up 0 bases and V 7 bases, and 8 bases lay outside the gene matches. The CDR3 consists of 16 residues. CDR1 and CDR2 from the germline V gene are SQVTM and ANQGSEA.